A selection of T cell receptor beta chains follows, all from one sample in a study of graft-versus-host responses after intestinal transplantation. The antigens these receptors bind are not known. Data came from immunoSEQ multiplex PCR; TCRdb stores just in-frame clones and leaves some out. The sample has about 100,000 clones; around 91% are singletons. Sample: unstimulated CD4+ T cells sorted from spleen or lymph node cells, taken before transplant. Receptors originate from a human donor who was the organ donor for an intestinal transplant. Each CDR3 is given with its conserved first and last residue. The D gene is left open where the match is weak. The size entry is marked missing in some rows and otherwise reads once, few, many or a size class.

size,V,D,J,length,DNA,CDR3
NA,TRBV6-1,TRBD1,TRBJ2-3,15,TGTGCCAGCAGGACAAGACAGGGGGCATCAGATACGCAGTATTTT,CASRTRQGASDTQYF
NA,TRBV5-4,NA,TRBJ2-2,19,TGTGCCAGCAGCTTGTGGTTCGAGGTTGGTCAAGGTTGGACCGGGGAGCTGTTTTTT,CASSLWFEVGQGWTGELFF
NA,TRBV5-1,NA,TRBJ2-5,15,TGCGCCAGCAGCTTGGGACCCGGGGGAGAAGAGACCCAGTACTTC,CASSLGPGGEETQYF
NA,TRBV11-2,NA,TRBJ1-2,16,TGTGCCAGCAGCCCAGGCCTGGGGAGGGCTAACTATGGCTACACCTTC,CASSPGLGRANYGYTF
once,TRBV11-2,NA,TRBJ1-1,15,TGTGCCAGCAGCTTAACAGCTATATTGAACACTGAAGCTTTCTTT,CASSLTAILNTEAFF
few,TRBV12-2,NA,TRBJ1-2,13,TGTGCAAGTCGCTTCAGAGCGGGCTCTGGCTACACCTTC,CASRFRAGSGYTF
NA,TRBV4-1,TRBD2,TRBJ2-1,15,TGCGCCAGCAGGGATGAGCGGGGGGGTTTCGATGAGCAGTTCTTC,CASRDERGGFDEQFF
NA,TRBV6-1,NA,TRBJ1-5,11,TGTGCCAGCAGTAGGGGTCAGCCCCAGCATTTT,CASSRGQPQHF
NA,TRBV30,TRBD1,TRBJ1-1,12,TGTGCCGGGGACAGGGATAGGACTGAAGCTTTCTTT,CAGDRDRTEAFF
once,TRBV7-2,TRBD1,TRBJ1-3,15,TGTGCCAGCAGCCCACAGGGGGCAGATGGAAACACCATATATTTT,CASSPQGADGNTIYF
NA,TRBV7-2,TRBD1,TRBJ1-6,16,TGTGCCAGCAGCCCCCGAACAGGGGGCGCCGGTTCACCCCTCCACTTT,CASSPRTGGAGSPLHF
NA,TRBV18,TRBD1,TRBJ2-7,14,TGTGCCAGCTCACCCGGGACAGAGAAGAACGAGCAGTACTTC,CASSPGTEKNEQYF
NA,TRBV11-2,TRBD1,TRBJ1-2,15,TGTGCCAGCGTCCAGGGGACAGGGGGTAACTATGGCTACACCTTC,CASVQGTGGNYGYTF
NA,TRBV19,TRBD2,TRBJ2-5,15,TGTGCCAGTAGTCTGACTAGCGGGGGGCTGGGGACCCAGTACTTC,CASSLTSGGLGTQYF
NA,TRBV4-1,NA,TRBJ1-3,16,TGCGCCAGCAGCCAAGATCTGCGCCAAATTGGAAACACCATATATTTT,CASSQDLRQIGNTIYF
NA,TRBV7-2,TRBD2,TRBJ2-5,16,TGTGCCAGCAGCTCACGGACTAGCGGGGGGGCCGTGACCCAGTACTTC,CASSSRTSGGAVTQYF
NA,TRBV7-2,TRBD1,TRBJ1-2,16,TGTGCCAGCAGCTTAGCTGGAGGACAGGGTAACTATGGCTACACCTTC,CASSLAGGQGNYGYTF
NA,TRBV20-1,TRBD1,TRBJ2-7,11,TGCAGTGTCACAGGGGGCTACGAGCAGTACTTC,CSVTGGYEQYF
NA,TRBV5-1,TRBD1,TRBJ2-7,15,TGCGCCAGCAGCCGGGGACAGGCGGCCCTCGGGGAGCAGTACTTC,CASSRGQAALGEQYF
NA,TRBV4-2,TRBD1,TRBJ1-1,13,TGTGCCAGCAGCCAACCGACAGGGACGCAAGCTTTCTTT,CASSQPTGTQAFF
NA,TRBV7-3,NA,TRBJ2-2,13,TGTGCCAGCAGCTTAACGGCTACCGGGGAGCTGTTTTTT,CASSLTATGELFF
NA,TRBV27,NA,TRBJ1-6,15,TGTGCCAGCAGTCGAACAGGGTTGTACAGTTCACCCCTCCACTTT,CASSRTGLYSSPLHF
NA,TRBV5-5,NA,TRBJ1-1,15,TGTGCCAGCAGCTTGTCCTCCCTTATGCGGACTGAAGCTTTCTTT,CASSLSSLMRTEAFF
NA,TRBV27,TRBD1,TRBJ2-7,15,TGTGCCAGCAGTCATCAGGACAGGGGACCCTACGAGCAGTACTTC,CASSHQDRGPYEQYF
NA,TRBV4-1,NA,TRBJ2-1,16,TGCGCCAGCAGCCAAGGCACAGGGTATGAATTCAATGAGCAGTTCTTC,CASSQGTGYEFNEQFF
NA,TRBV6-6,NA,TRBJ2-1,11,TGTGCCAGCAGTTACCTCAATGAGCAGTTCTTC,CASSYLNEQFF
NA,TRBV18,TRBD1,TRBJ1-1,15,TGTGCCAGCTCACCGTACAGGGGAATGAACACTGAAGCTTTCTTT,CASSPYRGMNTEAFF
once,TRBV4-1,NA,TRBJ2-3,14,TGCGCCAGCAGCCAAGCCTTTAGCACAGATACGCAGTATTTT,CASSQAFSTDTQYF
NA,TRBV2,NA,TRBJ2-7,12,TGTGCCAGCAAGGATAGCGGCTACGAGCAGTACTTC,CASKDSGYEQYF
NA,TRBV4-3,NA,TRBJ2-6,19,TGCGCCAGCAGCCAAAATGCGCACCAGGGAGGTTCTGGGGCCAACGTCCTGACTTTC,CASSQNAHQGGSGANVLTF
NA,TRBV28,NA,TRBJ1-2,18,TGTGCCAGCAAACCCGAACAGTACCAAGCAGAATTATCCTATGGCTACACCTTC,CASKPEQYQAELSYGYTF
once,TRBV15,NA,TRBJ2-5,15,TGTGCCACCAGCAGAGATCTCAACAGCCAAGAGACCCAGTACTTC,CATSRDLNSQETQYF
NA,TRBV5-1,TRBD2,TRBJ2-1,16,TGCGCCAGCATCAAATCAGCGGGGATCTCCTACAATGAGCAGTTCTTC,CASIKSAGISYNEQFF
NA,TRBV9,NA,TRBJ1-1,15,TGTGCCAGCAGCGTAGGGCCGGGTATGAACACTGAAGCTTTCTTT,CASSVGPGMNTEAFF
NA,TRBV4-1,NA,TRBJ2-7,14,TGCGCCAGCAGCCCTCGGGTGGGGAGGAGCGAGCAGTACTTC,CASSPRVGRSEQYF
NA,TRBV6-6,TRBD1,TRBJ2-2,14,TGTGCCAGTTGGGACAGGTCGAACACCGGGGAGCTGTTTTTT,CASWDRSNTGELFF
NA,TRBV4-1,NA,TRBJ1-6,15,TGCGCCAGCAGCCAAGAACAGGGCCAAAATTCACCCCTCCACTTT,CASSQEQGQNSPLHF
once,TRBV19,TRBD1,TRBJ2-7,14,TGTGCCAGTAGTCCACGACAGGGTTCCTACGAGCAGTACTTC,CASSPRQGSYEQYF
NA,TRBV30,TRBD2,TRBJ2-5,16,TGTGCCTGGAGTGTTGGGTTAGCGGGGAGCAAAGAGACCCAGTACTTC,CAWSVGLAGSKETQYF
NA,TRBV28,NA,TRBJ1-1,18,TGTGCCAGCAGTTTATGGGCCATCACTCGGGATTCTGGTACTGAAGCTTTCTTT,CASSLWAITRDSGTEAFF
NA,TRBV19,TRBD1,TRBJ2-2,14,TGTGCCAGTAGCCCGGGACAGGGTCCCAGGGAGCTGTTTTTT,CASSPGQGPRELFF
NA,TRBV5-1,NA,TRBJ2-5,12,TGCGCCAGCAGCTTGGAGCCAGAGACCCAGTACTTC,CASSLEPETQYF
NA,TRBV4-2,TRBD2,TRBJ2-7,16,TGTGCCAGCACCAGAAACCCGGGACTAGCGGGGAACGAGCAGTACTTC,CASTRNPGLAGNEQYF
NA,TRBV7-9,TRBD1,TRBJ2-5,14,TGTGCCAGCAGCTTAGGACAGGGCCAAGAGACCCAGTACTTC,CASSLGQGQETQYF
once,TRBV30,NA,TRBJ2-5,14,TGTGCCTGGAGTGTTTTGGCGGGCCTTGGGACCCAGTACTTC,CAWSVLAGLGTQYF
once,TRBV2,TRBD2,TRBJ2-1,17,TGTGCCAGCACCAGGCTAGCGGGGGGACGCTCCTACAATGAGCAGTTCTTC,CASTRLAGGRSYNEQFF